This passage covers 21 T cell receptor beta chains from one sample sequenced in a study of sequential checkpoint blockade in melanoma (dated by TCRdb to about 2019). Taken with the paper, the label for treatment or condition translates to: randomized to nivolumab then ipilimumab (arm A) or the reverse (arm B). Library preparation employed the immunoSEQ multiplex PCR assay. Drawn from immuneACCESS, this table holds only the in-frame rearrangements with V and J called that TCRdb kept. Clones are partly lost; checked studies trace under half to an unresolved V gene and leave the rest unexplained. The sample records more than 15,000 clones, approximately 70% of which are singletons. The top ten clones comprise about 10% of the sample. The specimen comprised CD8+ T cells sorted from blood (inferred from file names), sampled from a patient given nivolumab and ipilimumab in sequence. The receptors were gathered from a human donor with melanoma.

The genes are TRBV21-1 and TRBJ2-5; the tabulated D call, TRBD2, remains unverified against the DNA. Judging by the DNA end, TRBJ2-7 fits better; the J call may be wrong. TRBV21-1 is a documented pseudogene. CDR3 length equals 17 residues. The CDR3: CASSTVKREQGSYEQYF. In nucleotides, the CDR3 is TGTGCCAGCAGCACTGTGAAGCGGGAGCAAGGCTCCTACGAGCAGTACTTC.

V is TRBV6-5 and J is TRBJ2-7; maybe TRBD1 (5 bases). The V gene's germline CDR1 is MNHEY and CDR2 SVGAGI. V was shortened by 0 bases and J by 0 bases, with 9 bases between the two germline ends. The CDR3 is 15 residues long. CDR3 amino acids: CASSYSGASSYEQYF. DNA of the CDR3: TGTGCCAGCAGTTACTCTGGGGCCTCCTCCTACGAGCAGTACTTC.

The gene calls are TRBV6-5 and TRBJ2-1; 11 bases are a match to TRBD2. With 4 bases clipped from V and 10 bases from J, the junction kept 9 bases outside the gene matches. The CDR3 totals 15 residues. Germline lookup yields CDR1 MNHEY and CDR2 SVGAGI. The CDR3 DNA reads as TGTGCCAGCAGTTCCGGGACTAGCGGTGCACGGGAGCAGTTCTTC. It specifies CASSSGTSGAREQFF.

This CDR3 reads CASSPQGASGANVLTF. The DNA for the CDR3 is TGTGCCAGCAGCCCGCAGGGGGCGTCTGGGGCCAACGTCCTGACTTTC. This chain connects TRBV11-1 to TRBJ2-6, with 8 bases that match TRBD1. The ends lost 5 bases at V and 1 base at J; junction bases unmatched: 4. Germline-derived CDR1 and CDR2 are SGHAT and FQDESV (reference sequence). The length of the CDR3 is 16 residues.

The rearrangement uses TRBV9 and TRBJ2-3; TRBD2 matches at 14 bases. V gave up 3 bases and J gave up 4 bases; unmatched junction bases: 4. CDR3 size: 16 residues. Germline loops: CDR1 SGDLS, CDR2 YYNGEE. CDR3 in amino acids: CASSGLAGGPADTQYF. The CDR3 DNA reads TGTGCCAGCAGCGGACTAGCGGGGGGGCCAGCAGATACGCAGTATTTT. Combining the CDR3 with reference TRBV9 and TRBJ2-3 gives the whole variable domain DSGVTQTPKHLITATGQRVTLRCSPRSGDLSVYWYQQSLDQGLQFLIQYYNGEERAKGNILERFSAQQFPDLHSELNLSSLELGDSALYFCASSGLAGGPADTQYFGPGTRLTVL.

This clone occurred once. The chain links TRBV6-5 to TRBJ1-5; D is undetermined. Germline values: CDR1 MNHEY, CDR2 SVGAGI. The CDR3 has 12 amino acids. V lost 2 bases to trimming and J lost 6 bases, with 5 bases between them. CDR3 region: CASSYPGQPQHF. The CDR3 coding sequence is TGTGCCAGCAGTTACCCGGGTCAGCCCCAGCATTTT.

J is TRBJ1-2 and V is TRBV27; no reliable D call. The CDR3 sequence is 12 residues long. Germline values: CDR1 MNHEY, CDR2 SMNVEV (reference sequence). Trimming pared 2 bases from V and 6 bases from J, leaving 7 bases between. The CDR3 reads CASSLAGNGYTF. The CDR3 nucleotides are TGTGCCAGCAGTTTAGCGGGAAATGGCTACACCTTC.

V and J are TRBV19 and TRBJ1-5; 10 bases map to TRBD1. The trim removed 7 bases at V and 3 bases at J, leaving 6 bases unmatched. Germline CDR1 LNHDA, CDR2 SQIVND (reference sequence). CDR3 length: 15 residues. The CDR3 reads CASTNDRGLNQPQHF. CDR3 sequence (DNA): TGTGCCAGTACCAACGACAGGGGGCTCAATCAGCCCCAGCATTTT.

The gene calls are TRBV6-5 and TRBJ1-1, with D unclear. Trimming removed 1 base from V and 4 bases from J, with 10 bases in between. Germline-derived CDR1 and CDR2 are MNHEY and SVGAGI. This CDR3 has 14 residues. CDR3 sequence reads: CASSYYPRGTEAFF. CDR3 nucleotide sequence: TGTGCCAGCAGTTACTACCCCCGAGGCACTGAAGCTTTCTTT.

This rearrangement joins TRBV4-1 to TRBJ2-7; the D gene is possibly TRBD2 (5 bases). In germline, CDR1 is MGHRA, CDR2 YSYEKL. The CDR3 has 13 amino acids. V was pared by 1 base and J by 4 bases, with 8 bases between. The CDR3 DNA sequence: TGCGCCAGCAGCCAAGGCACGGGGTACGAGCAGTACTTC. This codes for CASSQGTGYEQYF.

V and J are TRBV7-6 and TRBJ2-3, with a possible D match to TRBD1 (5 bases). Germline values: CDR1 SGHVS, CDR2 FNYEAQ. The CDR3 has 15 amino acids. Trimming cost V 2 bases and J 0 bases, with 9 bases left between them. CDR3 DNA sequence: TGTGCCAGCAGCTTAAGGCAGGGCAGCACAGATACGCAGTATTTT. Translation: CASSLRQGSTDTQYF. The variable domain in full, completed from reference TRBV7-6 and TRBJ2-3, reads GAGVSQSPRYKVTKRGQDVALRCDPISGHVSLYWYRQALGQGPEFLTYFNYEAQQDKSGLPNDRFSAERPEGSISTLTIQRTEQRDSAMYRCASSLRQGSTDTQYFGPGTRLTVL.

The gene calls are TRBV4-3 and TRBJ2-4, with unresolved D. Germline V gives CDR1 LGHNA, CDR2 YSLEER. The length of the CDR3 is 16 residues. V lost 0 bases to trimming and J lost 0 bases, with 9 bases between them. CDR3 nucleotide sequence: TGCGCCAGCAGCCAAGACTCGGTGTTAGCCAAAAACATTCAGTACTTC. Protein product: CASSQDSVLAKNIQYF.

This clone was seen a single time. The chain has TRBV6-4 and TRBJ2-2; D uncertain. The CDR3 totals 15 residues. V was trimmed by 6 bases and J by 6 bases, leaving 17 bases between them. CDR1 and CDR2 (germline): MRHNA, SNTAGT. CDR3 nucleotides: TGTGCCAGCAGCCTGCCTTTTTACCAGGCCGGGGAGCTGTTTTTT. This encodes CASSLPFYQAGELFF.

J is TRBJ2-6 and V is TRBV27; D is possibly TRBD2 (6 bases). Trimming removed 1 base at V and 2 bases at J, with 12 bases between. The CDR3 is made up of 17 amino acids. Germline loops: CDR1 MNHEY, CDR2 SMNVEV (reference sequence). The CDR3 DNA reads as TGTGCCAGCAGTTTATTAGGAGGGGTAACTGGGGCCAACGTCCTGACTTTC. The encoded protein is CASSLLGGVTGANVLTF.

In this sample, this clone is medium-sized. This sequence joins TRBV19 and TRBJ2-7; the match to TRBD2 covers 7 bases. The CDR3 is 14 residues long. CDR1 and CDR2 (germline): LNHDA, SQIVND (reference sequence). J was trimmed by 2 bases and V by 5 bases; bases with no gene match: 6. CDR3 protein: CASSWGGAPYEQYF. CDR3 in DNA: TGTGCCAGTAGTTGGGGAGGGGCGCCCTACGAGCAGTACTTC.

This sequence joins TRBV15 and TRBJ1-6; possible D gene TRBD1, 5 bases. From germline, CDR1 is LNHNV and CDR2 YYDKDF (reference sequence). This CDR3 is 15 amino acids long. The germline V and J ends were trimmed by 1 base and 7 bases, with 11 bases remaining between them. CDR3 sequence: CATSRVAEGNSPLHF. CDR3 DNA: TGTGCCACCAGCAGAGTAGCGGAGGGGAATTCACCCCTCCACTTT.

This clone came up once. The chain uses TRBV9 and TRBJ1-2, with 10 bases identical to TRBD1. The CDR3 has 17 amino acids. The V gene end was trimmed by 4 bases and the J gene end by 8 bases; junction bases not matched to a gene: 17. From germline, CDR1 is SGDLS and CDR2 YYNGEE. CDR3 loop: CASSQNRDRGIGDGYTF. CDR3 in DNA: TGTGCCAGCAGCCAAAACCGGGACAGGGGCATAGGGGACGGCTACACCTTC.

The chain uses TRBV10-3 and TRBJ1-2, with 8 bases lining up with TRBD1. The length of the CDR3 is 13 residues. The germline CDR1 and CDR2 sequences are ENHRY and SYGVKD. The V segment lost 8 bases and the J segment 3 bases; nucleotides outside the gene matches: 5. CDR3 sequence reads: CAIPQGAHYGYTF. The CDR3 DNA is TGTGCCATCCCCCAGGGGGCGCACTATGGCTACACCTTC.

Written as DNA, the CDR3 is TGTGCCAGCAGCCCGCCCGGCAATGAGCAGTTCTTC. It encodes CASSPPGNEQFF. The chain combines TRBV5-4 with TRBJ2-1; D gene ambiguous. The germline V and J ends were trimmed by 4 bases and 6 bases, with 8 bases remaining between them. The CDR3 has 12 amino acids. Germline V gene lookup returns CDR1 SGHNT and CDR2 YYREEE (reference sequence).

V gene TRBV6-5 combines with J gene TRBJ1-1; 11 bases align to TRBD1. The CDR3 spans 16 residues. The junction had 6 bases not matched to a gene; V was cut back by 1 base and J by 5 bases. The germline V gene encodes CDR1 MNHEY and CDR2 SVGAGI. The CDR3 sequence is CASSYFRGQGETEAFF. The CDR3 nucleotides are TGTGCCAGCAGTTACTTCCGGGGACAGGGGGAAACTGAAGCTTTCTTT.

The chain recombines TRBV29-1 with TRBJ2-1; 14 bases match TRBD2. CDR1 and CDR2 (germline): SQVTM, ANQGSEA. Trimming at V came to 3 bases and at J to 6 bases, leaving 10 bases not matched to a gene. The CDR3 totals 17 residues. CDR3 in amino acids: CSVDGVPGLAGANEQFF. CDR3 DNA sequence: TGCAGCGTTGATGGAGTCCCGGGACTAGCGGGGGCCAATGAGCAGTTCTTC.